A selection of T cell receptor beta chains follows, all from one sample in a study of T cell repertoires in cytomegalovirus infection. TCRdb ran MiXCR on the reads and lists one entry per CDR3 protein. The repertoire has 150,000 to 180,000 distinct CDR3 sequences, 20% to 25% of them found once; the top ten carry around 9.9%. Sequenced input: PBMCs. These receptors originate from a human donor in good health (CMV status not recorded). Some clones in this sample may be carry-over from other donors' samples. Each CDR3 is given with its conserved first and last residue. The order of the fields is J gene, D gene, clone size, V gene, CDR3 protein, CDR3 DNA. The D gene is left open where the match is weak. The listing skips clone size in some rows; elsewhere it reads once, few, many or a size class.

TRBJ2-2,-,-,TRBV7-3,CASSLTSTGELFF,TGTGCCAGCAGCTTAACCAGCACCGGGGAGCTGTTTTTT
TRBJ2-7,TRBD2,few,TRBV28,CASSWRTSGHEQYF,TGTGCCAGCAGTTGGCGGACTAGCGGGCACGAGCAGTACTTC
TRBJ1-5,-,many,TRBV4-3,CASSQDNQPQHF,TGCGCCAGCAGCCAAGATAACCAGCCCCAGCATTTT
TRBJ2-6,-,few,TRBV28,CASALDSGANVLTF,TGTGCCAGCGCCCTGGACTCTGGGGCCAACGTCCTGACTTTC
TRBJ2-1,-,-,TRBV7-3,CASSSLQGLEQFF,TGTGCCAGCAGCTCCTTACAGGGCCTCGAGCAGTTCTTC
TRBJ2-1,-,-,TRBV18,CASSPGNYNEQFF,TGTGCCAGCTCACCAGGAAACTACAATGAGCAGTTCTTC
TRBJ2-1,-,few,TRBV25-1,CASSDTGGAYNEQFF,TGTGCCAGCAGTGACACAGGGGGGGCCTACAATGAGCAGTTCTTC
TRBJ2-5,TRBD1,many,TRBV20-1,CSAEGTALSRAQYF,TGCAGTGCTGAAGGGACAGCTCTGTCAAGAGCCCAGTACTTC
TRBJ1-6,-,many,TRBV6-1,CASSEALVLNSPLHF,TGTGCCAGCAGTGAAGCGCTCGTTTTGAATTCACCCCTCCACTTT
TRBJ2-7,-,-,TRBV28,CASSLKAYEQYF,TGTGCCAGCAGTTTAAAAGCATACGAGCAGTACTTC
TRBJ1-5,-,-,TRBV4-1,CASSQSREGGNQPQHF,TGCGCCAGCAGCCAATCCAGGGAAGGGGGCAATCAGCCCCAGCATTTT
TRBJ2-1,TRBD1,many,TRBV7-9,CASSSEQGAEEQFF,TGTGCCAGCAGCTCCGAACAGGGGGCAGAGGAGCAGTTCTTC
TRBJ1-1,TRBD1,-,TRBV28,CASSYRGGGRTEAFF,TGTGCCAGCAGTTATCGAGGGGGCGGGCGGACTGAAGCTTTCTTT
TRBJ2-3,TRBD1,-,TRBV7-9,CASSPGTGSLTDTQYF,TGTGCCAGCAGCCCTGGGACAGGTAGTTTAACAGATACGCAGTATTTT
TRBJ1-2,-,few,TRBV28,CASSTGHRGYGYTF,TGTGCCAGCAGTACGGGACACCGAGGGTATGGCTACACCTTC
TRBJ2-3,TRBD1,-,TRBV24-1,CATSDLTGTGPTDTQYF,TGTGCCACCAGTGATTTGACCGGGACAGGGCCCACAGATACGCAGTATTTT
TRBJ1-3,-,-,TRBV14,CASSQGPGNTIYF,TGTGCCAGCAGCCAAGGCCCTGGAAACACCATATATTTT
TRBJ2-1,-,few,TRBV7-3,CASSQTGSYNEQFF,TGTGCCAGCAGTCAAACCGGGAGTTACAATGAGCAGTTCTTC
TRBJ2-2,TRBD1,-,TRBV27,CASSADRGNTGELFF,TGTGCCAGCAGTGCGGACAGGGGGAACACCGGGGAGCTGTTTTTT
TRBJ2-4,-,many,TRBV7-9,CASSLAAGGENIQYF,TGTGCCAGCAGCTTAGCGGCTGGAGGGGAAAACATTCAGTACTTC
TRBJ1-4,-,-,TRBV7-9,CASSLVVSFATNEKLFF,TGTGCCAGCAGCTTAGTAGTCAGCTTTGCAACTAATGAAAAACTGTTTTTT
TRBJ1-5,-,-,TRBV5-6,CASSRRGTIRDQPQHF,TGTGCCAGCAGCCGGAGGGGAACCATACGCGATCAGCCCCAGCATTTT
TRBJ2-3,TRBD2,-,TRBV2,CASSDPAGDTDTQYF,TGTGCCAGCAGTGACCCAGCGGGGGACACAGATACGCAGTATTTT
TRBJ2-3,-,many,TRBV12-3/TRBV12-4,CASSLAETSTDTQYF,TGTGCCAGCAGTTTAGCGGAAACTAGCACAGATACGCAGTATTTT
TRBJ2-7,-,-,TRBV29-1,CSVGKKGEQYF,TGCAGCGTGGGGAAGAAAGGCGAGCAGTACTTC
TRBJ1-5,-,-,TRBV6-1,CASSGAWRAGGGFRQPQHF,TGTGCCAGCAGTGGAGCATGGAGGGCCGGGGGTGGTTTCCGCCAGCCCCAGCATTTT
TRBJ2-7,TRBD2,-,TRBV29-1,CSATGGGSYEQYF,TGCAGCGCCACGGGGGGGGGCTCCTACGAGCAGTACTTC
TRBJ1-1,TRBD1,-,TRBV12-3/TRBV12-4,CASSPRGFLGMNTEAFF,TGTGCCAGCAGCCCCAGGGGGTTTTTAGGCATGAACACTGAAGCTTTCTTT
TRBJ1-3,TRBD1,-,TRBV7-2,CASSFPTGSGNTIYF,TGTGCCAGCAGCTTTCCGACAGGGTCGGGAAACACCATATATTTT
TRBJ2-7,-,-,TRBV28,CASSYRDYEQYF,TGTGCCAGCAGTTACAGGGACTACGAGCAGTACTTC
TRBJ1-6,TRBD1,many,TRBV7-2,CASSFDRGLTPLHF,TGTGCCAGCAGCTTCGACAGGGGTTTGACACCCCTCCACTTT
TRBJ2-3,-,many,TRBV7-8,CASSLIADNTDTQYF,TGTGCCAGCAGCTTAATAGCGGACAACACAGATACGCAGTATTTT
TRBJ2-5,-,few,TRBV7-2,CASSSYQGGAETQYF,TGTGCCAGCAGCTCCTACCAGGGGGGCGCGGAGACCCAGTACTTC
TRBJ2-7,TRBD2,-,TRBV20-1,CSARDSRLAGNEQYF,TGCAGTGCTAGAGATTCGCGGCTAGCGGGCAACGAGCAGTACTTC
TRBJ1-1,TRBD1,few,TRBV6-5,CASRPGQGQTEAFF,TGTGCCAGCAGGCCGGGACAGGGGCAAACTGAAGCTTTCTTT
TRBJ2-5,-,few,TRBV10-3,CAISEKGRQETQYF,TGTGCCATCAGTGAGAAGGGACGCCAAGAGACCCAGTACTTC
TRBJ2-1,-,-,TRBV2,CASSEIARNEQFF,TGTGCCAGCAGTGAAATAGCGAGGAACGAGCAGTTCTTC
TRBJ2-5,-,-,TRBV28,CASSPASGLQETQYF,TGTGCCAGCAGTCCCGCCTCTGGCCTCCAAGAGACCCAGTACTTC
TRBJ1-2,-,few,TRBV29-1,CSVVVVRGYTF,TGCAGCGTTGTGGTAGTAAGGGGCTACACCTTC
TRBJ1-6,-,-,TRBV18,CASSLQESNSPLHF,TGTGCCAGCTCATTACAGGAAAGTAATTCACCCCTCCACTTT
TRBJ1-1,TRBD1,-,TRBV7-9,CASSSDRGRTEAFF,TGTGCCAGCAGCTCGGACAGGGGGAGGACTGAAGCTTTCTTT
TRBJ2-7,TRBD1,-,TRBV10-3,CAISDPGGQGYEQYF,TGTGCCATCAGTGACCCCGGGGGACAGGGCTACGAGCAGTACTTC
TRBJ1-1,-,-,TRBV14,CASSYRDLMNTEAFF,TGTGCCAGCAGCTACAGGGACCTAATGAACACTGAAGCTTTCTTT
TRBJ2-7,TRBD2,many,TRBV4-3,CASSQELREGYEQYF,TGCGCCAGCAGCCAAGAACTACGGGAGGGTTACGAGCAGTACTTC
TRBJ1-2,-,-,TRBV6-2/TRBV6-3,CASSHRRGVEGYTF,TGTGCCAGCAGCCACCGCAGGGGAGTGGAGGGCTACACCTTC
TRBJ2-1,-,many,TRBV7-8,CASSLAGVNNEQFF,TGTGCCAGCAGCTTAGCGGGAGTAAACAATGAGCAGTTCTTC
TRBJ2-3,-,-,TRBV7-3,CASSLTSLEGDTQYF,TGTGCCAGCAGCTTGACTAGTCTCGAGGGGGATACGCAGTATTTT
TRBJ2-3,-,medium-sized,TRBV7-2,CASSSTGGADTQYF,TGTGCCAGCAGTTCAACGGGGGGCGCAGATACGCAGTATTTT
TRBJ1-3,-,few,TRBV7-9,CASSLNSPGPSRNTIYF,TGTGCCAGCAGCTTAAACAGCCCCGGACCGTCGCGAAACACCATATATTTT
TRBJ1-6,-,few,TRBV20-1,CSARVNDEGLAYNSPLHF,TGCAGTGCTCGGGTTAATGACGAGGGCCTTGCCTATAATTCACCCCTCCACTTT
TRBJ1-4,TRBD1,-,TRBV12-3/TRBV12-4,CASSPGDRHNEKLFF,TGTGCCAGCAGTCCCGGGGACAGACATAATGAAAAACTGTTTTTT